Listed below are T cell receptor beta chains from one sample, sequenced in a study of spatial heterogeneity in lung cancer. TCRdb independently ran MiXCR on the 5' RACE reads; one entry per CDR3 protein. The top ten clones hold approximately 16% of a sample with 5,000 to 6,500 distinct CDR3 sequences, 15% to 20% of them seen once. Sequencing was performed on normal lung tissue next to the tumor, taken at surgery. Every receptor here comes from a male donor with early-stage non-small cell lung cancer. The CDR3 runs from the conserved cysteine through the conserved F or W.

V gene	CDR3 length	J gene	CDR3 protein
TRBV6-5	13	TRBJ2-1	CASSTDRDNEQFF
TRBV28	14	TRBJ2-3	CASSPAGPTYAQYF
TRBV28	13	TRBJ1-1	CASNQGGEGEAFF
TRBV29-1	12	TRBJ2-1	CSVGLGYNEQFF
TRBV24-1	18	TRBJ2-1	CATSDSGLAGGGYNEQFF
TRBV29-1	15	TRBJ1-4	CSVRDGRNPNEKLFF
TRBV5-1	13	TRBJ2-2	CASQKDITGELFF
TRBV7-7	14	TRBJ2-1	CASSLRREGYEQFF
TRBV4-2	17	TRBJ2-2	CASSQVAGGWNTGELFF
TRBV20-1	14	TRBJ1-5	CSANSRAQYQPQHF
TRBV9	15	TRBJ1-5	CASTPDRHSNQPQHF
TRBV20-1	15	TRBJ2-2	CSARDGSSNTGELFF
TRBV5-1	15	TRBJ2-2	CASSLGDSNTGELFF
TRBV7-8	14	TRBJ2-3	CASSLEVGTDTQYF
TRBV20-1	13	TRBJ2-1	CSASPATGRGQFF
TRBV19	15	TRBJ2-2	CASSILAANTGELFF
TRBV28	21	TRBJ2-7	CASSFFSVTQLISGRDYEQYF
TRBV18	15	TRBJ2-7	CASSPPGPGAYEQYF
TRBV19	14	TRBJ2-3	CASSRQGSTDTQYF
TRBV19	11	TRBJ2-3	CASSMGDTQYF
TRBV30	14	TRBJ2-7	CAWTGTSRRGEQYF
TRBV7-6	15	TRBJ2-1	CASSLIGTGDNEQFF
TRBV27	16	TRBJ2-5	CASSTPQGSGGETQYF